This record concerns one TCR beta chain sequence. Its antigen remains unidentified. The sample belongs to a study of cytomegalovirus exposure and HLA in healthy donors. Study findings and constraints: The study labeled 150 to 200 TCR beta chains cytomegalovirus-associated. As a later analysis revealed, most CMV-associated TCR beta chains appeared HLA-restricted. Among immune exposure information, only CMV serostatus was available.

This CDR3 spans 14 amino acids. The germline V and J ends were trimmed by 8 bases and 2 bases, with 14 bases remaining between them. CDR1 MNHNY and CDR2 SVGAGI come from the germline V gene (reference sequence). The PCR made use of 60 Vbeta and 13 Jbeta primers. The repertoire was sequenced with immunoSEQ multiplex PCR; TCRdb's copy has only in-frame clones and lacks some. Of approximately 160,000 clones in the sample, more than 80% were seen once. Participants comprised healthy donors of bone marrow. The sample taken for sequencing was PBMCs. The clonotype comes from a woman younger than 30 in good health and CMV-seronegative. The V and J genes are TRBV6-6 and TRBJ2-3, with D tentatively TRBD2 (5 bases). CDR3 bases: TGTGCCAGCTCTTCGCGGGTAGCCACAGATACGCAGTATTTT. Residues: CASSSRVATDTQYF.